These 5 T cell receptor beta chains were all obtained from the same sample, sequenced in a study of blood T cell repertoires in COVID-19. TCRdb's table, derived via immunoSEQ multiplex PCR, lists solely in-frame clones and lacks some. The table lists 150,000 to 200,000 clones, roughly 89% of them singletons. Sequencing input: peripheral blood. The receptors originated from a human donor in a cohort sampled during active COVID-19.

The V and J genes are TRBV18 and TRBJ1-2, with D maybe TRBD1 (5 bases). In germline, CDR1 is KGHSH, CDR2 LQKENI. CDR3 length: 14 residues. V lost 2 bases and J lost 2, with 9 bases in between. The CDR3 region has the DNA TGTGCCAGCTCACCAGGGGCCTCCAACTATGGCTACACCTTC. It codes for CASSPGASNYGYTF.

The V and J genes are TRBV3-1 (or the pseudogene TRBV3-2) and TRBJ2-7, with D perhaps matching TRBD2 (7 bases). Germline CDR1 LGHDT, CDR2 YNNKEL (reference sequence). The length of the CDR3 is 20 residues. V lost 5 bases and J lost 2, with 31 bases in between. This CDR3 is CASSNQVFSGAGDNTYEQYF. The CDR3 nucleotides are TGTGCCAGCAGCAATCAGGTATTTTCTGGGGCGGGGGACAACACCTACGAGCAGTACTTC.

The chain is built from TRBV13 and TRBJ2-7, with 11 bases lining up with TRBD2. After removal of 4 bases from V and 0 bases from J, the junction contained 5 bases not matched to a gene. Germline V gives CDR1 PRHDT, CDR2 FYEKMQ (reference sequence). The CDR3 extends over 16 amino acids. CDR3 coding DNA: TGTGCCAGCAGCTCCAGGACTAGCGGGCCCTCCTACGAGCAGTACTTC. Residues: CASSSRTSGPSYEQYF. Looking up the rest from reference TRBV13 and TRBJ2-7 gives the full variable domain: AAGVIQSPRHLIKEKRETATLKCYPIPRHDTVYWYQQGPGQDPQFLISFYEKMQSDKGSIPDRFSAQQFSDYHSELNMSSLELGDSALYFCASSSRTSGPSYEQYFGPGTRLTVT.

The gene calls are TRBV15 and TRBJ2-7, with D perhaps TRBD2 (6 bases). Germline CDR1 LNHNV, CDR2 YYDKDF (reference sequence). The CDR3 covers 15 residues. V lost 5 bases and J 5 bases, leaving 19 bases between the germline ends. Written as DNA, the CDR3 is TGTGCCACCAGCGTCGCCGGGAGTTTCGTCGACGAGCAGTACTTC. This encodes CATSVAGSFVDEQYF. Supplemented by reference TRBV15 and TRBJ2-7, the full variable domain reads DAMVIQNPRYQVTQFGKPVTLSCSQTLNHNVMYWYQQKSSQAPKLLFHYYDKDFNNEADTPDNFQSRRPNTSFCFLDIRSPGLGDTAMYLCATSVAGSFVDEQYFGPGTRLTVT.

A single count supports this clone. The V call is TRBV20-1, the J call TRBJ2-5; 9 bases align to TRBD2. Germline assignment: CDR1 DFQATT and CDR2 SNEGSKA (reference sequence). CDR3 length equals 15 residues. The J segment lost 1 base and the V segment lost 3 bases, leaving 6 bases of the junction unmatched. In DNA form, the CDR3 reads TGCAGTGCTAGTCCCTTTAGCGGGGGCCAAGAGACCCAGTACTTC. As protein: CSASPFSGGQETQYF.